These T cell receptor beta chains were read from a single sample in a study of OX40 agonist ivuxolimab in advanced cancers. The table came from immunoSEQ multiplex PCR; TCRdb's copy has only in-frame clones and leaves some out. The sample has 2,000 or so clones, about 73% seen once. Here the sequenced sample was CD4+ or CD8+ T cells sorted from blood, taken in a trial of the OX40 agonist ivuxolimab. The receptors here all came from an adult with an advanced solid tumor such as melanoma, head and neck, liver or kidney cancer. CDR3s include the opening cysteine and the closing phenylalanine or tryptophan. The D gene is left open where the match is weak. For some rows the clone size is stated as once, few or many, or as a class when expanded; others skip it.

TRBJ2-1 - TRBV30 - CALNPVYNEQFF
TRBJ1-1 - TRBV6-1 few CASSEVRLNTEAFF
TRBJ2-5 - TRBV29-1 - CSVERGRQETQYF
TRBJ2-1 - TRBV5-6 - CASSLTSPYNEQFF
TRBJ2-3 - TRBV6-4 - CASSGTDTDTQYF
TRBJ1-4 - TRBV4-1 - CASSQEPGSRSLEKLFF
TRBJ2-2 TRBD1 TRBV6-5 - CASSYRTGTGELFF
TRBJ2-3 - TRBV6-5 - CASSSGVSTDTQYF
TRBJ2-3 TRBD2 TRBV6-1 - CASSEALAGGTDTQYF
TRBJ2-2 - TRBV5-4 - CASSLAGMGPGELFF
TRBJ1-1 TRBD1 TRBV6-9 - CASSYYPGGRSEAFF
TRBJ2-7 - TRBV27 few CASSPAAPYHEQYF
TRBJ2-7 - TRBV27 - CASSFSQGHSYEQYF
TRBJ2-3 TRBD2 TRBV9 - CASSVGTSGPDTQYF
TRBJ2-3 TRBD2 TRBV7-9 few CASSLGLADYTDTQYF
TRBJ2-7 - TRBV28 once CASKVPGDYEQYF
TRBJ2-1 - TRBV30 - CALRKQRAVNEQFF
TRBJ1-4 - TRBV9 - CASSAPDSGRLSNEKLFF
TRBJ1-4 TRBD1 TRBV28 few CASSPPGQAEKLFF
TRBJ2-3 TRBD2 TRBV7-9 - CASSFPSGLAGADTQYF
TRBJ1-5 - TRBV28 - CASVPRGAQPQHF
TRBJ1-4 - TRBV28 once CACGGGWNNEKLFF
TRBJ2-1 - TRBV4-2 - CASSQVNEQFF
TRBJ1-2 - TRBV7-9 - CASSLDGFYGYTF
TRBJ2-2 - TRBV2 - CASSQSGGTGELFF
TRBJ2-3 TRBD2 TRBV6-6 - CASRPGLAPTDTQYF
TRBJ2-7 - TRBV2 - CASSESRRGGGGEQYF
TRBJ2-2 - TRBV7-6 - CASSRRGTGELFF
TRBJ1-2 - TRBV29-1 - CSGLIYGAMAGTF
TRBJ2-3 - TRBV2 - CASYRGDTQYF
TRBJ2-7 - TRBV9 - CASSVDSNYEQYF
TRBJ2-1 - TRBV2 - CASSVGLSRDYEQFF
TRBJ1-1 - TRBV30 few CAWGGNTEAFF
TRBJ1-1 - TRBV28 large CASSFIGVNTEAFF
TRBJ2-5 - TRBV28 hyperexpanded CASKPRQVQETQYF
TRBJ2-7 - TRBV6-1 - CASPTPWGEQYF
TRBJ2-3 TRBD1 TRBV5-1 once CASSWDRGGRDTQYF
TRBJ2-2 - TRBV27 - CASSFPNTGELFF
TRBJ1-1 - TRBV19 - CASSKDGGYAEAFF
TRBJ2-7 - TRBV6-1 - CASSGPEQYF
TRBJ2-1 TRBD2 TRBV6-6 - CAGSSPQREGTEQFF
TRBJ2-7 TRBD2 TRBV27 - CASSPGTSGRYEQYF
TRBJ2-7 TRBD2 TRBV5-4 - CASTNKAAGRSYEQYF
TRBJ2-7 - TRBV5-6 - CASRSGPKGLYEQYF
TRBJ2-5 - TRBV12-5 - CASGSPDTPGETQYF
TRBJ2-7 TRBD2 TRBV5-1 - CASPLSGTNGYEQYF
TRBJ1-1 TRBD1 TRBV5-6 - CASSPGTDLMNTEAFF
TRBJ1-2 - TRBV27 - CASSPTNAIYGYTF
TRBJ2-3 - TRBV9 - CASSVGRGFLGASTDTQYF
TRBJ2-7 TRBD2 TRBV5-4 - CASSPSGRASYEQYF
TRBJ2-3 TRBD2 TRBV5-4 once CASRSGLAGVADTQYF
TRBJ2-5 - TRBV27 - CASSSSNPLNMYF
TRBJ2-2 - TRBV27 - CASSPQGTGELFF
TRBJ1-1 TRBD1 TRBV4-1 - CASSQPGGSRAFF
TRBJ2-3 - TRBV6-4 - CASSDGRHTDTQYF
TRBJ2-1 TRBD2 TRBV4-1 - CASSQEKLASGSHNEQFF
TRBJ1-1 - TRBV6-5 - CASSYGTEAFF
TRBJ2-1 - TRBV6-4 - CASSDSYRTSYNEQFF
TRBJ1-2 - TRBV28 - CASSLSSGGYGYTF
TRBJ2-2 - TRBV5-6 - CASSLGSLGAGELFF